Each of the 29 T cell receptor beta chains below was sequenced from the same sample in a study of blood T cell repertoires in COVID-19. This table comes from immunoSEQ multiplex PCR, and its TCRdb copy is limited to in-frame clones, with some not included. The sample records roughly 100,000 clones, approximately 78% being singletons. Sequenced input: peripheral blood. The source is an elderly woman with acute or convalescent COVID-19.

This clone was found once. The chain employs TRBV18 and TRBJ1-4; D gene ambiguous. Between the trimmed V and J ends, which lost 4 bases and 0 bases, there was a span of 9 bases. The germline CDR1 and CDR2 sequences are KGHSH and LQKENI. The CDR3 loop spans 15 amino acids. The DNA for the CDR3 is TGTGCCAGCTCACTAAATCCTGCAACTAATGAAAAACTGTTTTTT. Protein product: CASSLNPATNEKLFF.

The V gene is TRBV6-5, the J gene TRBJ2-1; 7 bases fit TRBD1. V lost 6 bases and J lost 7; bases outside the gene matches: 6. The CDR3 length is 13 residues. Germline CDR1 is MNHEY and CDR2 is SVGAGI. In DNA form, the CDR3 reads TGTGCCAGCAGAAAGGGACAGAGAAATGAGCAGTTCTTC. Protein product: CASRKGQRNEQFF.

This rearrangement joins TRBV3-1 (or the pseudogene TRBV3-2) to TRBJ2-7, with 9 bases identical to TRBD1. The CDR3 length is 15 residues. From germline, CDR1 is LGHDT and CDR2 YNNKEL (reference sequence). J gave up 5 bases and V 4 bases, and 9 bases lay outside the gene matches. The CDR3 is CASSPPGTGYDEQYF. The CDR3 coding sequence is TGTGCCAGCAGCCCCCCCGGGACAGGGTATGACGAGCAGTACTTC.

The rearrangement links TRBV6-2 or TRBV6-3 to TRBJ2-4; D is possibly TRBD2 (5 bases). Trimming pared 0 bases from V and 6 bases from J, leaving 6 bases between. CDR1 is MNHEY, CDR2 SVGEGT, per germline. This CDR3 is 13 amino acids long. As DNA, the CDR3 is TGTGCCAGCAGTTACTCAGCGGTAAACATTCAGTACTTC. This encodes CASSYSAVNIQYF.

This clone was recorded only once. The chain couples TRBV11-1 to TRBJ2-1; D possibly corresponds to TRBD1 (6 bases). Germline assignment: CDR1 SGHAT and CDR2 FQDESV (reference sequence). V dropped 5 bases and J dropped 8 bases, with 16 bases sitting between them. The CDR3 spans 14 residues. CDR3 protein: CASSPVAGDDEQFF. The CDR3 bases are TGTGCCAGCAGCCCTGTTGCAGGGGATGATGAGCAGTTCTTC. Together with reference TRBV11-1 and TRBJ2-1, the CDR3 gives the full variable domain: EAEVAQSPRYKITEKSQAVAFWCDPISGHATLYWYRQILGQGPELLVQFQDESVVDDSQLPKDRFSAERLKGVDSTLKIQPAELGDSAMYLCASSPVAGDDEQFFGPGTRLTVL.

This clone has just a few counts. This chain uses TRBV19 with TRBJ1-1; 7 bases map to TRBD1. V dropped 4 bases and J dropped 3; count of bases not matched to a gene: 5. The V gene's germline CDR1 is LNHDA and CDR2 SQIVND (reference sequence). This CDR3 is 14 amino acids long. CDR3 amino acids: CASSTSGGDTEAFF. The CDR3 DNA is TGTGCCAGTAGTACTTCAGGGGGAGACACTGAAGCTTTCTTT.

The chain employs TRBV29-1 and TRBJ2-4; 10 bases match TRBD2. Germline values: CDR1 SQVTM, CDR2 ANQGSEA. The V segment lost 5 bases and the J segment 7 bases; nucleotides outside the gene matches: 8. This CDR3 is built from 14 residues. The CDR3 nucleotides read TGCAGCGTTAGACCGGGACTAGCGAGGAACATTCAGTACTTC. Its protein is CSVRPGLARNIQYF.

The rearrangement joins TRBV25-1 to TRBJ2-7; 9 nucleotides line up with TRBD1. The CDR3 spans 13 residues. CDR1 and CDR2 from the germline V gene are MGHDK and SYGVNS. Trimming at V came to 6 bases and at J to 5 bases, leaving 5 bases not matched to a gene. In DNA form, the CDR3 reads TGTGCCAGCAGCCGGGACAGGGTCCACGAGCAGTACTTC. This sequence encodes CASSRDRVHEQYF.

Only one count was recorded for this clone. This chain joins TRBV7-2 and TRBJ2-1; a weak D match, TRBD2 (7 bases). The CDR3 runs to 16 residues. Trimming stripped 8 bases from V and 5 bases from J, with 22 bases between. CDR1 is SGHTA, CDR2 FQGNSA, per germline. The CDR3 DNA is TGTGCCAGCCTCCATTTGGGAAGGGGGAGGGACAATGAGCAGTTCTTC. It yields the protein CASLHLGRGRDNEQFF.

This chain connects TRBV6-5 to TRBJ1-5, with D unclear. CDR3 length: 14 amino acids. Trimming removed 4 bases from V and 4 bases from J, with 11 bases in between. Looked up from germline, CDR1 is MNHEY and CDR2 is SVGAGI. In DNA, the CDR3 is TGTGCCAGCAGTTCCGGGGTCCGAAATCAGCCCCAGCATTTT. Its translation: CASSSGVRNQPQHF.

The V call is TRBV20-1, the J call TRBJ2-6; weak D call: TRBD1 (7 bases). CDR3 size: 16 residues. CDR1 is DFQATT and CDR2 is SNEGSKA in the germline V gene (reference sequence). Trimming pared 3 bases from V and 2 bases from J, leaving 14 bases between. CDR3 sequence (DNA): TGCAGTGCTAGTCGGAGGGGGCAGACTGGGGCCAACGTCCTGACTTTC. Translating it yields CSASRRGQTGANVLTF.

The V gene is TRBV24-1, the J gene TRBJ2-7; a weak D match, TRBD1 (5 bases). The CDR3 extends over 14 amino acids. The germline V gene has CDR1 KGHDR and CDR2 SFDVKD. V shed 2 bases and J shed 2 bases, with 9 bases lying between them. The chain's CDR3 is CATSDSQGTYEQYV. CDR3 DNA: TGTGCCACCAGTGATTCGCAGGGAACCTACGAGCAGTACGTC.

This clone was counted once. The chain links TRBV28 to TRBJ1-1; no reliable D call. Germline V gene sequence: CDR1 MDHEN, CDR2 SYDVKM. CDR3 size: 12 residues. Trimming stripped 3 bases from V and 3 bases from J, with 5 bases between. The CDR3 nucleotides read TGTGCCAGCAGTTTGACTTACACTGAAGCTTTCTTT. Its protein product is CASSLTYTEAFF.

Points on this clone: The sample has other DNA sequences that encode this CDR3 too. The chain is built from TRBV5-5 and TRBJ2-1; 12 nucleotides match TRBD2. Germline V lookup: CDR1 SGHKS, CDR2 YYEKEE (reference sequence). V gave up 2 bases and J gave up 4 bases; unmatched junction bases: 1. The CDR3 extends over 15 amino acids. In DNA, the CDR3 is TGTGCCAGCAGCTTTGGACTAGCGGGGTACAATGAGCAGTTCTTC. This gives the protein CASSFGLAGYNEQFF.

This clone was detected ten times or more. The gene calls are TRBV6-5 and TRBJ1-2; D perhaps matches TRBD1 (5 bases). The CDR3 runs 13 residues. Germline V gene sequence: CDR1 MNHEY, CDR2 SVGAGI. The V gene lost 6 bases and the J gene lost 5 bases, with 13 bases spanning the gap. The CDR3, as DNA: TGTGCCAGCAGCTCCGAGCAGGGTTATGGCTACACCTTC. It specifies CASSSEQGYGYTF.

This chain uses TRBV10-3 with TRBJ2-2; D is possibly TRBD2 (6 bases). V lost 5 bases and J lost 7, with 11 bases in between. This CDR3 is 13 amino acids long. Germline CDR1 ENHRY, CDR2 SYGVKD. The CDR3 DNA follows: TGTGCCATCAGTTCGACTAGTCTCGGGGAGCTGTTTTTT. It translates to CAISSTSLGELFF.

V gene TRBV28 combines with J gene TRBJ2-7, with D possibly being TRBD2 (6 bases). The length of the CDR3 is 15 residues. The germline gives CDR1 MDHEN, CDR2 SYDVKM. V was pared by 5 bases and J by 7 bases, with 21 bases between. The CDR3 sequence: CASSMSGTLRYEQYF. The CDR3 region has the DNA TGTGCCAGCAGTATGTCCGGGACTTTACGGTATGAGCAGTACTTC.

The chain carries TRBV7-6 and TRBJ1-4; D possibly corresponds to TRBD1 (5 bases). Trimming left V 4 bases short and J 4 bases short, with 7 bases between. Germline CDR1 SGHVS, CDR2 FNYEAQ. The CDR3 has 13 amino acids. The CDR3 here is CASSSGGNEKLFF. The CDR3 DNA sequence: TGTGCCAGCAGCTCCGGGGGTAATGAAAAACTGTTTTTT.

This chain uses TRBV3-1 (or the pseudogene TRBV3-2) with TRBJ1-3, with D possibly matching TRBD1 (6 bases). Trimming left V 5 bases short and J 0 bases short, with 11 bases between. The CDR3 has 15 residues. Per germline, CDR1 LGHDT and CDR2 YNNKEL (reference sequence). This CDR3 is CASSAGQSSGNTIYF. The CDR3 bases are TGTGCCAGCAGCGCCGGACAGAGCTCTGGAAACACCATATATTTT.

This sequence joins TRBV11-2 and TRBJ1-5; a weak D match, TRBD1 (5 bases). The length of the CDR3 is 13 residues. Germline lookup yields CDR1 SGHAT and CDR2 FQNNGV. Trimming took 6 bases from V and 7 from J, leaving 13 bases between them. CDR3 loop: CASRRMEGQPQHF. The CDR3 nucleotides read TGTGCCAGCAGACGAATGGAGGGGCAGCCCCAGCATTTT. Full variable domain (remainder filled in from reference TRBV11-2 and TRBJ1-5): EAGVAQSPRYKIIEKRQSVAFWCNPISGHATLYWYQQILGQGPKLLIQFQNNGVVDDSQLPKDRFSAERLKGVDSTLKIQPAKLEDSAVYLCASRRMEGQPQHFGDGTRLSIL.

V is TRBV2 and J is TRBJ2-6; 11 bases line up with TRBD2. Germline loops: CDR1 SNHLY, CDR2 FYNNEI. The CDR3 length is 17 residues. After removal of 5 bases from V and 2 bases from J, the junction contained 5 bases not matched to a gene. The CDR3 nucleotides are TGTGCCAGCAGTCGGCTAGCGGGAGGCGCTGGGGCCAACGTCCTGACTTTC. It is translated as CASSRLAGGAGANVLTF.

This rearrangement joins TRBV6-1 to TRBJ1-5, with no clear D. CDR3 length: 16 amino acids. Germline CDR1 and CDR2: MNHNS and SASEGT. V shed 1 base and J shed 4 bases, with 14 bases lying between them. This chain's CDR3 is CASSEGTAGPNQPQHF. CDR3 sequence (DNA): TGTGCCAGCAGTGAAGGTACGGCGGGTCCTAATCAGCCCCAGCATTTT.

The chain recombines TRBV13 with TRBJ2-1, with TRBD1 identical over 11 bases. There are 15 residues in the CDR3. Per germline, CDR1 PRHDT and CDR2 FYEKMQ (reference sequence). The ends lost 5 bases at V and 7 bases at J; junction bases unmatched: 7. This CDR3 reads CASSPRDRGKNEQFF. CDR3 DNA sequence: TGTGCCAGCAGCCCCCGGGACAGGGGGAAAAATGAGCAGTTCTTC.

V gene TRBV19 combines with J gene TRBJ1-2; D uncertain. Trimming stripped 4 bases from V and 2 bases from J, with 11 bases between. Germline V gene sequence: CDR1 LNHDA, CDR2 SQIVND (reference sequence). There are 14 residues in the CDR3. The CDR3 loop reads CASSTAGGNYGYTF. The DNA of the CDR3 is TGTGCCAGTAGTACCGCAGGCGGGAACTATGGCTACACCTTC.

V gene TRBV5-4 combines with J gene TRBJ1-3; TRBD1 agrees at 7 bases. Germline V gene sequence: CDR1 SGHNT, CDR2 YYREEE (reference sequence). Germline trimming cut 0 bases from V and 0 bases from J; bases unmatched to any gene: 9. CDR3 length equals 18 residues. CDR3 sequence reads: CASSLGGTGAISGNTIYF. CDR3 in DNA: TGTGCCAGCAGCTTGGGGGGAACAGGGGCCATCTCTGGAAACACCATATATTTT.

This clone turned up a few times. The V gene is TRBV29-1, the J gene TRBJ2-2, with 10 bases lining up with TRBD2. The CDR3 is made up of 14 amino acids. V gave up 5 bases and J gave up 5 bases; unmatched junction bases: 5. Germline loops: CDR1 SQVTM, CDR2 ANQGSEA. The CDR3, as DNA: TGCAGCGTTCCCGAGCGGGAGGGTACCGGGGAGCTGTTTTTT. It codes for CSVPEREGTGELFF.

The chain couples TRBV5-1 to TRBJ1-2, with no clear D. CDR3 length: 14 amino acids. Germline CDR1 and CDR2: SGHRS and YFSETQ. The V end was cut by 4 bases, the J end by 5 bases, with 15 bases between. This CDR3 is CASSPEAPVYGYTF. CDR3 in DNA: TGCGCCAGCAGCCCGGAGGCACCAGTGTATGGCTACACCTTC.

This chain connects TRBV5-3 to TRBJ2-2; TRBD1 matches at 8 bases. TRBV5-3 is an open reading frame, and its role is uncertain. V dropped 7 bases and J dropped 5; count of bases not matched to a gene: 7. The CDR3 runs to 14 residues. The CDR3 region is CARESGGLTGELFF. The CDR3 DNA reads as TGTGCCAGAGAGTCAGGGGGCCTAACCGGGGAGCTGTTTTTT.

This chain joins TRBV15 and TRBJ2-7; maybe TRBD1 (5 bases). The V and J ends lost 1 base and 6 bases respectively, with 7 bases between them. CDR1 and CDR2 (germline): LNHNV, YYDKDF (reference sequence). This CDR3 spans 12 amino acids. CDR3 nucleotides: TGTGCCACCAGCAGAGTCCAGGGCGAGCAGTACTTC. Amino acids: CATSRVQGEQYF.